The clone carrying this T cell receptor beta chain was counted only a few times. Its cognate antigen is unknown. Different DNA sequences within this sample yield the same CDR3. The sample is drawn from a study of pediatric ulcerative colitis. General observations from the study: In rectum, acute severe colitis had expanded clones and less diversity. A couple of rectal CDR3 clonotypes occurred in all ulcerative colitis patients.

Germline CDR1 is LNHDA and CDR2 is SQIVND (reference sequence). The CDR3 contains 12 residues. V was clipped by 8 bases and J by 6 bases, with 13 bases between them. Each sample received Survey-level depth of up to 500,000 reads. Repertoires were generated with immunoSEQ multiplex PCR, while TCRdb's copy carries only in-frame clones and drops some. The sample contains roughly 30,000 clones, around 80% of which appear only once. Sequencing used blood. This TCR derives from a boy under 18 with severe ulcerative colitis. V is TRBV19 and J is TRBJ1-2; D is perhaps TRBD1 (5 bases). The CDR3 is CASLDSPDGYTF. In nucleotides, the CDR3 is TGTGCCAGTTTAGACAGCCCTGATGGCTACACCTTC.